Listed here is a single T cell receptor beta chain. Its antigen remains unidentified. This entry comes from a study of a mutant IDH1 vaccine in newly diagnosed glioma. This CDR3 is built from 15 residues. V was pared by 2 bases and J by 4 bases, with 12 bases between. Germline loops: CDR1 KGHSH, CDR2 LQKENI. Indicated time point: week 47, end of study. Vaccination used 300 ug of mutant IDH1 20-mer peptide per dose, with topical imiquimod. Measured with immunoSEQ multiplex PCR; TCRdb has only the in-frame clones, and not every one. The repertoire holds roughly 43,000 clones, approximately 86% seen once, with under 20% in the top ten.

The origin of this receptor is a man between 18 and 29 years old with glioma. Some clones in this sample may be carry-over from other donors' samples. The rearrangement links TRBV18 to TRBJ1-5, with D possibly matching TRBD1 (5 bases). This specimen consisted of PBMCs, obtained from a glioma patient whose treatment included an IDH1 peptide vaccine. The CDR3 sequence: CASSPSGAGNQPQHF. The CDR3 DNA follows: TGTGCCAGCTCACCAAGTGGCGCAGGGAATCAGCCCCAGCATTTT.